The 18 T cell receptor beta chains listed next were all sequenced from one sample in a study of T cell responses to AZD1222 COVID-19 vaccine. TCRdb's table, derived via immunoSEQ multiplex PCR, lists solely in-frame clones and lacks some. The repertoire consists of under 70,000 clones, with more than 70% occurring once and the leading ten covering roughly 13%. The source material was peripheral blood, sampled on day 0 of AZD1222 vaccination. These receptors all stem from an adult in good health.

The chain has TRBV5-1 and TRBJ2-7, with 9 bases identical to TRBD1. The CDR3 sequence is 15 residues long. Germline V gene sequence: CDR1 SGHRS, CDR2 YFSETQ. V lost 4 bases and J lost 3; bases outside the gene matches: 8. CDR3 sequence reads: CASSPTGTGFYEQYF. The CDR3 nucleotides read TGCGCCAGCAGCCCAACCGGGACAGGGTTCTACGAGCAGTACTTC.

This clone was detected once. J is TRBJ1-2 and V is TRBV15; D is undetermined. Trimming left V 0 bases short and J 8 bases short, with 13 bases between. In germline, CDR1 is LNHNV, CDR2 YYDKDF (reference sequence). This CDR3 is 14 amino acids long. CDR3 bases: TGTGCCACCAGCAGAGATCAGGTGGAGAGGGGCTACACCTTC. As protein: CATSRDQVERGYTF.

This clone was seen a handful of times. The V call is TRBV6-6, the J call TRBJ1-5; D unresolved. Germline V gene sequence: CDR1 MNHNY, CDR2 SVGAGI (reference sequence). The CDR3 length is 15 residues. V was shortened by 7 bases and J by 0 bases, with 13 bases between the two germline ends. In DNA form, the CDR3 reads TGTGCCAGCACAGAAAGGTTCCTTAGCAATCAGCCCCAGCATTTT. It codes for CASTERFLSNQPQHF.

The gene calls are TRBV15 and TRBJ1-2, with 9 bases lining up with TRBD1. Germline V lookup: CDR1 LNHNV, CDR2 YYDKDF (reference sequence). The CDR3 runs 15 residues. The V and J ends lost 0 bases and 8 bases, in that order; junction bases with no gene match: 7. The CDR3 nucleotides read TGTGCCACCAGCAGAGATCAGGACAGGGGAAGCGGCTACACCTTC. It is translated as CATSRDQDRGSGYTF.

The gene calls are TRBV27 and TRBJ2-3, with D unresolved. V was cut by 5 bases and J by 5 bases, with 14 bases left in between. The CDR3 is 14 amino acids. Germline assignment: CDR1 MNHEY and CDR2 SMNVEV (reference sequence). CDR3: CASSPLGFGDTQYF. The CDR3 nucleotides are TGTGCCAGCAGTCCCCTGGGGTTTGGAGATACGCAGTATTTT.

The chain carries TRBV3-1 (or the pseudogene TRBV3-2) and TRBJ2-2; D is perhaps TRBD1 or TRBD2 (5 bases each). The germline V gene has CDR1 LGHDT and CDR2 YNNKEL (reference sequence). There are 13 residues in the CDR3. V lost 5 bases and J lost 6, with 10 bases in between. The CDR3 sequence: CASSYRGAGELFF. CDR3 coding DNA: TGTGCCAGCAGCTACAGAGGGGCCGGGGAGCTGTTTTTT.

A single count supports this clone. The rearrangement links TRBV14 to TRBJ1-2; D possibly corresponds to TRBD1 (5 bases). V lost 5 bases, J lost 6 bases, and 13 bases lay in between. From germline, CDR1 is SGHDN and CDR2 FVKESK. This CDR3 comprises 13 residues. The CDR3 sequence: CASSGSGTDGYTF. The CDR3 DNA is TGTGCCAGCAGCGGTTCCGGGACGGATGGCTACACCTTC.

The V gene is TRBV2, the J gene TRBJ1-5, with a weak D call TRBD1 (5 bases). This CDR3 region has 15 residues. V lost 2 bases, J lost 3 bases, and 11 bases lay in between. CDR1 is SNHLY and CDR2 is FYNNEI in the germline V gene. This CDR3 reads CASSEMGRDNQPQHF. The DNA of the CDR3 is TGTGCCAGCAGTGAAATGGGCAGGGACAATCAGCCCCAGCATTTT.

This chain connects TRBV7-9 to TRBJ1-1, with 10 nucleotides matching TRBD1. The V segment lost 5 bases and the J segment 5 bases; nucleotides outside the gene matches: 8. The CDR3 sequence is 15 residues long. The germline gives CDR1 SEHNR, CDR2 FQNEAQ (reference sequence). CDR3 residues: CASSPWTGGGTEAFF. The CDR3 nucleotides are TGTGCCAGCAGCCCCTGGACAGGGGGGGGTACTGAAGCTTTCTTT.

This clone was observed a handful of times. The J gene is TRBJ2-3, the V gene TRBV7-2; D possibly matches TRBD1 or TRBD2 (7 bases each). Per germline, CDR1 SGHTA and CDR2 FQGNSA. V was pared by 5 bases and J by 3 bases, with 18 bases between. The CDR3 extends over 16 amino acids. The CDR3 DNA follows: TGTGCCAGCAGCCGTCAGGGGGGGGGCTATACAGATACGCAGTATTTT. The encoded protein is CASSRQGGGYTDTQYF.

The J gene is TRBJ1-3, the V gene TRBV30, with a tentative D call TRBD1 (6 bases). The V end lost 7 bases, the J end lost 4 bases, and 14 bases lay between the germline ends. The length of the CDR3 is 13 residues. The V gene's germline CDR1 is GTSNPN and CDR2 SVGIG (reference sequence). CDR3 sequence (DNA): TGTGCCTTACAGGGTAAACCGGGAAACACCATATATTTT. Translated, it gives CALQGKPGNTIYF.

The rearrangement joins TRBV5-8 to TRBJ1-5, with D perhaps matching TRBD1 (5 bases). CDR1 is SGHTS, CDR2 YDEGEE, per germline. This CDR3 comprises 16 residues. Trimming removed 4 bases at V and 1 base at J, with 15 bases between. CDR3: CASSPDSLWSNQPQHF. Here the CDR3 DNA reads TGTGCCAGCAGCCCTGACAGTTTGTGGAGCAATCAGCCCCAGCATTTT.

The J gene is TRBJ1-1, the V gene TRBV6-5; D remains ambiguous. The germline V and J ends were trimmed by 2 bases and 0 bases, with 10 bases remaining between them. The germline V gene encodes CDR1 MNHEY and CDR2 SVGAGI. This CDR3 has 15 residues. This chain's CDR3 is CASSYDRRLNTEAFF. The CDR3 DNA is TGTGCCAGCAGTTACGATAGGAGGCTGAACACTGAAGCTTTCTTT.

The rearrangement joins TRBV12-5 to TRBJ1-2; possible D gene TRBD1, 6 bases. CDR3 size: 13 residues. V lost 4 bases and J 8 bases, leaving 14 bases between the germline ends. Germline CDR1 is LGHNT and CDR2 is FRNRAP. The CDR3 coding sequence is TGTGCTAGTGGTTCTGCAGGGGCCGGCGGCTACACCTTC. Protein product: CASGSAGAGGYTF.

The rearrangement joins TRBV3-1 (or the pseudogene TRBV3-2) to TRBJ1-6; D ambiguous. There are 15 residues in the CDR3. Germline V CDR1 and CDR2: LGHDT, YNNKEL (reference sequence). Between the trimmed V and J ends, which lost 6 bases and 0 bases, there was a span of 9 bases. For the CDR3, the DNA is TGTGCCAGCAGTTTGGGAGGCTCCTATAATTCACCCCTCCACTTT. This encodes CASSLGGSYNSPLHF.

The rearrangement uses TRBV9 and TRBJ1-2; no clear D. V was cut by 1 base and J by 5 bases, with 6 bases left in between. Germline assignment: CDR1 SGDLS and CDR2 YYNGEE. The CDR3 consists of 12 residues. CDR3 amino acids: CASSVPAYGYTF. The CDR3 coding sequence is TGTGCCAGCAGCGTACCCGCTTATGGCTACACCTTC. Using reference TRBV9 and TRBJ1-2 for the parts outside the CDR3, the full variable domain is DSGVTQTPKHLITATGQRVTLRCSPRSGDLSVYWYQQSLDQGLQFLIQYYNGEERAKGNILERFSAQQFPDLHSELNLSSLELGDSALYFCASSVPAYGYTFGSGTRLTVV.

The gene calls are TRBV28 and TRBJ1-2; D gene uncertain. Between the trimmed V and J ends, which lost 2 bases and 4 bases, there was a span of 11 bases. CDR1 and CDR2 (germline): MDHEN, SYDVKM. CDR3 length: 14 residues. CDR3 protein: CASSLNAAGYGYTF. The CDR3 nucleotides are TGTGCCAGCAGTTTAAACGCCGCTGGCTATGGCTACACCTTC.

The CDR3 loop reads CASRRLTDEQYF. Here the CDR3 DNA reads TGTGCCAGCAGAAGACTTACGGACGAGCAGTACTTC. The chain links TRBV6-5 to TRBJ2-7; D is ambiguous. V lost 6 bases and J lost 5, with 11 bases in between. Per germline, CDR1 MNHEY and CDR2 SVGAGI. The CDR3 totals 12 residues.